The 25 T cell receptor beta chains reported below all come from one sample, sequenced in a study of T cells in women clearing cervical HPV infection. Method: immunoSEQ multiplex PCR; TCRdb's copy keeps in-frame clones and lacks some. This sample contains about 29,000 clones. The material sequenced was blood buffy coat. The receptors here all came from a woman aged 18-70 years with a cervical HPV16 infection that either progressed to CIN3+ or cleared (not recorded which).

For this clone: The read finishes 3 residues shy of the CDR3 end, and the germline J gene is used to complete it. The chain is built from TRBV7-2 and TRBJ2-3, with a tentative D call TRBD1 (6 bases). This CDR3 has 14 residues. V gave up 1 base and J gave up 6 bases, with 11 bases separating them. The germline CDR1 and CDR2 sequences are SGHTA and FQGNSA. CDR3 sequence reads: CASSLGQATDTQYF. Partial CDR3 DNA: TGTGCCAGCAGCTTAGGACAGGCCACGGATACG.

For this clone: The CDR3 end is not reached by the read, which stops 3 residues before it; the germline J gene fills it in. This rearrangement joins TRBV7-8 to TRBJ2-5; the match to TRBD2 covers 9 bases. With V trimmed by 1 base and J by 5 bases, 2 bases remained unmatched. This CDR3 is built from 14 residues. CDR1 is SGHVS and CDR2 is FQNEAQ in the germline V gene. The CDR3 is CASSLGLAVETQYF. The sequenced CDR3 bases are TGTGCCAGCAGCTTAGGACTAGCGGTGGAGACC.

Comment on this clone: Read coverage stops 3 residues before the CDR3 terminus; the germline J gene supplies the remainder. The chain couples TRBV12-5 to TRBJ2-5; D is unclear. The CDR3 extends over 11 amino acids. The ends were cut back, 1 base at V and 5 bases at J, with 2 bases in the middle. CDR1 and CDR2 (germline): LGHNT, FRNRAP. Partial CDR3 DNA: TGTGCTAGTGGTTTGGCGGAGACC. This gives the protein CASGLAET. From start to end, the CDR3 is CASGLAETQYF.

Concerning this clone: Read coverage stops 3 residues before the CDR3 terminus; the germline J gene supplies the remainder. J is TRBJ2-3 and V is TRBV7-9; no firm D call. The V gene lost 3 bases and the J gene lost 0 bases, with 7 bases spanning the gap. This CDR3 comprises 14 residues. Germline-derived CDR1 and CDR2 are SEHNR and FQNEAQ (reference sequence). The CDR3 bases that were read are TGTGCCAGCAGCTTTTACTGGAGCACAGATACG. Its protein is CASSFYWSTDT. From start to end, the CDR3 is CASSFYWSTDTQYF.

Details on this clone: The read finishes 3 residues shy of the CDR3 end, and the germline J gene is used to complete it. The chain employs TRBV18 and TRBJ1-1; no firm D call. The CDR3 covers 12 residues. Germline CDR1 reads KGHSH; CDR2 reads LQKENI. CDR3 sequence reads: CASSPQRYEAFF. The DNA read from the CDR3 is TGTGCCAGCTCACCACAGCGCTACGAG.

CDR3 DNA (partial): TGCAGTGCTAGGCGGCCCCCGAGGAGTGACAATGAG. Protein sequence: CSARRPPRSDNE. The full CDR3 protein reads CSARRPPRSDNEQFF. The chain has TRBV20-1 and TRBJ2-1; D uncertain. The read halts 3 residues ahead of the CDR3 end, with the missing end drawn from the germline J gene. V gave up 3 bases and J gave up 5 bases, with 17 bases separating them. The CDR3 has 15 residues. Germline values: CDR1 DFQATT, CDR2 SNEGSKA (reference sequence).

Of note for this clone: The CDR3 end is not reached by the read, which stops 3 residues before it; the germline J gene fills it in. The V gene is TRBV28, the J gene TRBJ1-1, with D possibly TRBD1 on 6 matching bases. The V and J ends lost 4 bases and 3 bases respectively, with 18 bases between them. The CDR3 runs 16 residues. Germline CDR1 reads MDHEN; CDR2 reads SYDVKM. This chain's CDR3 is CASSSGHLLWDTEAFF. CDR3 DNA (partial): TGTGCCAGCAGTTCGGGACACCTCCTGTGGGACACTGAA.

About this clone itself: The sequence runs out 3 residues before the end of the CDR3; the remainder is reconstructed from the germline J gene. The chain couples TRBV29-1 to TRBJ1-4; 9 bases fit TRBD1. Per the germline V gene, CDR1 is SQVTM and CDR2 is ANQGSEA. The V gene end was trimmed by 4 bases and the J gene end by 5 bases; junction bases not matched to a gene: 5. This CDR3 comprises 14 residues. CDR3 DNA, as far as it was read: TGCAGCGTTGGAGCCGGGACAGGGAATGAAAAA. Residues: CSVGAGTGNEK. The CDR3 as a whole reads CSVGAGTGNEKLFF.

Regarding this clone: The read halts 3 residues ahead of the CDR3 end, with the missing end drawn from the germline J gene. The chain has TRBV11-2 and TRBJ2-3; D call uncertain. V shed 0 bases and J shed 3 bases, with 10 bases lying between them. CDR1 and CDR2 (germline): SGHAT, FQNNGV. The length of the CDR3 is 15 residues. The sequenced CDR3 bases are TGTGCCAGCAGCTTAGATGCTAGTTTGACAGATACG. Protein product: CASSLDASLTDT. The full CDR3 reads CASSLDASLTDTQYF.

A remark on this clone: Read coverage stops 3 residues before the CDR3 terminus; the germline J gene supplies the remainder. The chain uses TRBV14 and TRBJ1-1, with D perhaps TRBD1 (5 bases). The CDR3 consists of 15 residues. The V gene lost 1 base and the J gene lost 2 bases, with 11 bases spanning the gap. Germline CDR1 and CDR2: SGHDN and FVKESK. The CDR3 spells CASSQVAGINTEAFF. The part of the CDR3 DNA that was read is TGTGCCAGCAGCCAAGTAGCAGGGATAAACACTGAA.

A note on this clone: The read terminates 3 residues before the CDR3 end, so the remaining end is supplied by the germline J gene. The chain joins TRBV5-4 to TRBJ2-5; D is perhaps TRBD2 (6 bases). The CDR3 has 14 amino acids. Trimming removed 5 bases at V and 5 bases at J, with 16 bases between. The germline CDR1 and CDR2 sequences are SGHNT and YYREEE (reference sequence). Incomplete CDR3 DNA: TGTGCCAGCAGTCACTTCCCTAGCGACGAGACC. This sequence encodes CASSHFPSDET. The entire CDR3 reads CASSHFPSDETQYF.

On this clone: The read falls 3 residues short of the CDR3 end, and the missing part is taken from the germline J gene. The chain links TRBV6-2 or TRBV6-3 to TRBJ2-7; TRBD1 aligns across 9 bases. Germline V gene lookup returns CDR1 MNHEY and CDR2 SVGEGT. The V and J ends lost 3 bases and 1 base, in that order; junction bases with no gene match: 10. The CDR3 length is 17 residues. The part of the CDR3 DNA that was read is TGTGCCAGCAGTTATGCCGGGACAGGGAGTATATCCTACGAG. This gives the protein CASSYAGTGSISYE. Given in full, the CDR3 is CASSYAGTGSISYEQYF.

As for this clone: The read ends 3 residues shy of where the CDR3 ends; the end is completed using the germline J gene. The V call is TRBV20-1, the J call TRBJ2-7, with 9 bases lining up with TRBD1. The CDR3 contains 15 residues. The trim removed 6 bases at V and 5 bases at J, leaving 14 bases unmatched. Germline V gene data show CDR1 as DFQATT and CDR2 as SNEGSKA (reference sequence). The CDR3 is CSARKTGTGSHEQYF. The sequenced CDR3 bases are TGCAGTGCCAGAAAAACCGGGACAGGGTCCCACGAG.

As concerns this clone: The sequenced fragment ends 3 residues before the CDR3 boundary, so the rest is inferred from the germline J gene. V is TRBV20-1 and J is TRBJ1-3, with 10 bases identical to TRBD1. V shed 3 bases and J 8 bases; nucleotides not matched to a gene: 4. CDR1 and CDR2 (germline): DFQATT, SNEGSKA (reference sequence). There are 13 residues in the CDR3. The part of the CDR3 DNA that was read is TGCAGTGCTAGGACAGGGGGCGCGGACACC. Protein product: CSARTGGADT. The complete CDR3 reads CSARTGGADTIYF.

Of note for this clone: From the germline J gene comes the end of the CDR3, since the read stops 3 residues before it. The gene calls are TRBV2 and TRBJ1-6, with 8 bases lining up with TRBD1. Unmatched junction bases numbered 6, after V lost 8 bases and J lost 9 bases. The CDR3 totals 13 residues. Germline V gene data show CDR1 as SNHLY and CDR2 as FYNNEI. The CDR3 DNA, read in part, is TGTGCCAGCTCCGACAGGGGCGGTTCACCC. Translation gives CASSDRGGSP. The whole CDR3 protein is CASSDRGGSPLHF.

Worth noting for this clone: The missing CDR3 end, 3 residues past where the read stops, is filled in from the germline J gene. V usage is TRBV19 and J usage is TRBJ1-5, with TRBD1 identical over 7 bases. The CDR3 is made up of 18 amino acids. V shed 4 bases, J shed 0 bases, and the junction held 12 bases outside the gene matches. Germline CDR1 reads LNHDA; CDR2 reads SQIVND (reference sequence). The CDR3 sequence: CASSSVDRAVDSNQPQHF. The CDR3 DNA, read in part, is TGTGCCAGTAGTAGCGTCGACAGGGCCGTCGATAGCAATCAGCCC.

The CDR3 protein is CASSQDLGLAGLNEQFF. Partial CDR3 DNA: TGTGCCAGCAGCCAAGATTTGGGACTAGCGGGGTTAAATGAG. The J gene is TRBJ2-1, the V gene TRBV4-2; 13 bases agree with TRBD2. The sequence runs out 3 residues before the end of the CDR3; the remainder is reconstructed from the germline J gene. The ends lost 0 bases at V and 7 bases at J; junction bases unmatched: 6. The CDR3 totals 17 residues. Germline CDR1 LGHNA, CDR2 YNFKEQ.

Comment on this clone: The read falls 3 residues short of the CDR3 end, and the missing part is taken from the germline J gene. J is TRBJ1-2 and V is TRBV5-1; D is ambiguous. V lost 2 bases and J 2 bases, leaving 10 bases between the germline ends. The CDR3 extends over 14 amino acids. The V gene's germline CDR1 is SGHRS and CDR2 YFSETQ. CDR3 in amino acids: CASSFSNTNYGYTF. CDR3 bases read: TGCGCCAGCAGCTTTAGCAATACCAACTATGGC.

The CDR3 loop is CAWSVRGTGPETPRYEQYF. Partial CDR3 DNA: TGTGCCTGGAGTGTACGAGGGACAGGGCCCGAAACTCCCCGATACGAG. The V and J genes are TRBV30 and TRBJ2-7; 9 positions match TRBD1. The read comes to an end 3 residues before the CDR3 does, leaving the germline J gene to fill in the end. V was pared by 0 bases and J by 4 bases, with 19 bases of the junction left unmatched. The CDR3 spans 19 residues. Germline CDR1 GTSNPN, CDR2 SVGIG (reference sequence).

As regards this clone: With the read ending 3 residues before the CDR3 end, the germline J gene is used to fill in that end. V is TRBV18 and J is TRBJ1-2, with a tentative D call TRBD1 (6 bases). The CDR3 has 15 amino acids. Germline values: CDR1 KGHSH, CDR2 LQKENI. The part of the CDR3 DNA that was read is TGTGCCAGCACTCGGACTAGCGGAGGGGACAATGAC. The encoded protein is CASTRTSGGDND. The whole CDR3 protein is CASTRTSGGDNDYTF.

About this clone itself: The read falls 3 residues short of the CDR3 end, and the missing part is taken from the germline J gene. The rearrangement joins TRBV30 to TRBJ1-2, with unresolved D. Trimming removed 0 bases from V and 1 base from J, with 6 bases in between. Germline V lookup: CDR1 GTSNPN, CDR2 SVGIG (reference sequence). The CDR3 consists of 13 residues. The DNA read from the CDR3 is TGTGCCTGGAGTGTACTAGGTAACTATGGC. Encoded protein: CAWSVLGNYG. The full CDR3 reads CAWSVLGNYGYTF.

With regard to this clone: The CDR3 extends 3 residues past the end of the read, so its final part is completed from the germline J gene. This chain links TRBV5-1 with TRBJ2-5; 10 bases align to TRBD1. There are 15 residues in the CDR3. Germline CDR1 and CDR2: SGHRS and YFSETQ. Trimming took 4 bases from V and 2 from J; bases not matched to a gene: 5. CDR3 DNA (partial): TGCGCCAGCAGCGACGGACAGGGGGGACAAGAGACC. This codes for CASSDGQGGQET. The whole CDR3 protein is CASSDGQGGQETQYF.

Concerning this clone: The observed sequence ends 3 residues before the CDR3 terminus, with the missing tail filled in from the germline J gene. The chain has TRBV6-4 and TRBJ2-3, with D possibly matching TRBD2 (6 bases). The V gene's germline CDR1 is MRHNA and CDR2 SNTAGT. Between the trimmed V and J ends, which lost 3 bases and 6 bases, there was a span of 10 bases. CDR3 length equals 13 residues. The sequenced part of the CDR3 DNA is TGTGCCAGCAGTGAAGCTAGCGAGGATACG. Translation: CASSEASEDT. The whole CDR3 sequence reads CASSEASEDTQYF.

A word on this clone: The missing CDR3 end, 3 residues past where the read stops, is filled in from the germline J gene. The rearrangement uses TRBV6-2 or TRBV6-3 and TRBJ2-5, with 10 bases that match TRBD2. The CDR3 runs to 17 residues. Germline V gives CDR1 MNHEY, CDR2 SVGEGT. V shed 2 bases and J 5 bases; nucleotides not matched to a gene: 11. The covered CDR3 bases are TGTGCCAGCAGTTACCGGCTAGCGGGAGTGTTTGAGGAGACC. Encoded protein: CASSYRLAGVFEET. The whole CDR3 protein reads CASSYRLAGVFEETQYF.

About this clone: The read ends 3 residues shy of where the CDR3 ends; the end is completed using the germline J gene. This sequence joins TRBV13 and TRBJ2-7, with D maybe TRBD2 (6 bases). The V end was cut by 7 bases, the J end by 5 bases, with 24 bases between. Germline V gene sequence: CDR1 PRHDT, CDR2 FYEKMQ (reference sequence). The CDR3 length is 16 residues. This CDR3 is CASNSGGDSLGDEQYF. The covered CDR3 bases are TGTGCCAGCAACTCCGGAGGGGACTCCCTGGGGGACGAG.